This record covers a single T cell receptor beta chain. Its antigen is not identified. Every bit of the isolated RNA underwent reverse transcription, so sequencing read expressed TCRB transcripts. Assay used: immunoSEQ multiplex PCR; TCRdb lists only in-frame clones, some missing. The top ten clones hold around 0.04% of a sample with about 710,000 clones, roughly 13% of them seen once. This entry belongs to a study of beta chain features in type 1 diabetes. Study-level results: Within each of all four CD4+ subsets, Type 1 diabetes patients had TCRB CDR3s that were moderately but significantly shorter.

Sequencing was performed on naive CD4+ T cells from blood. This clonotype was obtained from a man aged 18 to 30 with type 1 diabetes.

CDR3 in amino acids: CASSHGLAGVYDGELFF. CDR3 nucleotide sequence: TGCGCCAGCAGCCATGGACTAGCGGGGGTCTACGACGGGGAGCTGTTTTTT. The chain is built from TRBV5-1 and TRBJ2-2; 13 bases fit TRBD2. Germline V lookup: CDR1 SGHRS, CDR2 YFSETQ. The CDR3 runs to 17 residues. V gave up 4 bases and J gave up 7 bases; unmatched junction bases: 10.